This T cell receptor beta chain was profiled in a study of brain T cells in children with intractable seizures. General study findings and limits: HCMV serostatus was not known, and viral specificity came from CDR3 similarity only.

This clone has just a few counts. Its target is unknown. Time point: blood from clinic visit 5 months post-surgery; TSC patient then seizure free. Sequencing was limited to surgery cases with top T cell transcript signatures in brain tissue. Germline CDR1 reads SQVTM; CDR2 reads ANQGSEA. The ends were cut back, 5 bases at V and 7 bases at J, with 9 bases in the middle. This CDR3 is 11 amino acids long. Sequencing used immunoSEQ multiplex PCR; TCRdb keeps in-frame clones, though not all of them. The sample comprises about 340,000 clones, over 90% of which are singletons, and roughly 5.8% rests with the top ten.

This chain links TRBV29-1 with TRBJ2-4, with D unresolved. The sequence came from a boy in the first two years of life with tuberous sclerosis and intractable seizures. The input for sequencing was peripheral blood, taken about 5 months after surgery. The CDR3 sequence is CSVPSRNIQYF. For the CDR3, the DNA is TGCAGCGTTCCCTCAAGGAACATTCAGTACTTC. Combining the CDR3 with reference TRBV29-1 and TRBJ2-4 gives the whole variable domain SAVISQKPSRDICQRGTSLTIQCQVDSQVTMMFWYRQQPGQSLTLIATANQGSEATYESGFVIDKFPISRPNLTFSTLTVSNMSPEDSSIYLCSVPSRNIQYFGAGTRLSVL.